Each of the 31 T cell receptor beta chains below was sequenced from the same sample in a study of blood T cell repertoires in COVID-19. The table came from immunoSEQ multiplex PCR; TCRdb's copy has only in-frame clones and leaves some out. The table lists approximately 470,000 clones, roughly 90% of them singletons. The sequenced sample consisted of PBMCs or T cells enriched from blood (not recorded which). Receptor source: a woman in her late teens or twenties who had recovered from COVID-19.

This chain connects TRBV19 to TRBJ2-3, with 12 nucleotides matching TRBD1. CDR3 length: 17 residues. The trim removed 5 bases at V and 5 bases at J, leaving 11 bases unmatched. The V gene's germline CDR1 is LNHDA and CDR2 SQIVND (reference sequence). CDR3 loop: CASSFRGQGASVDTQYF. CDR3 DNA sequence: TGTGCCAGTAGTTTCCGGGGACAGGGGGCTTCTGTAGATACGCAGTATTTT.

The chain is built from TRBV5-1 and TRBJ1-4; 10 nucleotides match TRBD1. Germline values: CDR1 SGHRS, CDR2 YFSETQ. The ends lost 5 bases at V and 8 bases at J; junction bases unmatched: 6. The CDR3 is 14 residues long. The CDR3 reads CASSFRTGGEKLFF. The CDR3, as DNA: TGCGCCAGCAGTTTCCGGACAGGGGGGGAAAAACTGTTTTTT. The variable domain in full, with the rest retrieved from reference TRBV5-1 and TRBJ1-4, is KAGVTQTPRYLIKTRGQQVTLSCSPISGHRSVSWYQQTPGQGLQFLFEYFSETQRNKGNFPGRFSGRQFSNSRSEMNVSTLELGDSALYLCASSFRTGGEKLFFGSGTQLSVL.

The chain uses TRBV11-2 and TRBJ1-2; D unclear. Trimming took 1 base from V and 7 from J, leaving 16 bases between them. Germline V gene lookup returns CDR1 SGHAT and CDR2 FQNNGV. CDR3 size: 15 residues. CDR3 amino acids: CASSLGGRDDGGYTF. The CDR3 DNA is TGTGCCAGCAGCTTAGGAGGGAGGGATGACGGTGGCTACACCTTC.

The chain links TRBV4-1 to TRBJ2-5, with a weak D call TRBD1 (5 bases). V dropped 1 base and J dropped 5 bases, with 11 bases sitting between them. Germline V gene sequence: CDR1 MGHRA, CDR2 YSYEKL. CDR3 size: 14 residues. In DNA, the CDR3 is TGCGCCAGCAGCCAAGTTGACAGAAGGGAGACCCAGTACTTC. Residues: CASSQVDRRETQYF.

The V gene is TRBV19, the J gene TRBJ1-2; tentative D call: TRBD1 (5 bases). Germline loops: CDR1 LNHDA, CDR2 SQIVND (reference sequence). The CDR3 has 12 amino acids. V was cut by 7 bases and J by 6 bases, with 12 bases left in between. This CDR3 is CASTTVRDGYTF. CDR3 in DNA: TGTGCCAGTACTACGGTCAGGGATGGCTACACCTTC.

This rearrangement joins TRBV13 to TRBJ1-3; 8 bases agree with TRBD1. The germline gives CDR1 PRHDT, CDR2 FYEKMQ (reference sequence). Germline trimming cut 5 bases from V and 1 base from J; bases unmatched to any gene: 10. The CDR3 runs 17 residues. CDR3 protein: CASSHTADRGSGNTIYF. CDR3 sequence (DNA): TGTGCCAGCAGCCACACCGCTGACAGGGGATCTGGAAACACCATATATTTT. Looking up the rest from reference TRBV13 and TRBJ1-3 gives the full variable domain: AAGVIQSPRHLIKEKRETATLKCYPIPRHDTVYWYQQGPGQDPQFLISFYEKMQSDKGSIPDRFSAQQFSDYHSELNMSSLELGDSALYFCASSHTADRGSGNTIYFGEGSWLTVV.

This chain joins TRBV18 and TRBJ2-5, with 10 bases aligning to TRBD2. Germline V gives CDR1 KGHSH, CDR2 LQKENI. V lost 3 bases, J lost 3 bases, and 13 bases stayed unmatched. The CDR3 is made up of 18 amino acids. The CDR3 sequence is CASSPRRLGLANKETQYF. In nucleotides, the CDR3 is TGTGCCAGCTCACCCCGGAGACTGGGACTAGCGAATAAAGAGACCCAGTACTTC.

CDR3 sequence (DNA): TGTGCCAGTAGCAATTCAGGGGAGTGGTATGGCTACACCTTC. Protein sequence: CASSNSGEWYGYTF. The chain links TRBV19 to TRBJ1-2; D may be TRBD1 (6 bases). The V gene lost 6 bases and the J gene lost 5 bases, with 16 bases spanning the gap. Per germline, CDR1 LNHDA and CDR2 SQIVND (reference sequence). This CDR3 is built from 14 residues.

As regards this clone: A read error may account for a junction end that differs from germline. V is TRBV7-7 and J is TRBJ1-4; 7 bases line up with TRBD1. CDR1 is SSHAT, CDR2 FNYEAQ, per germline (reference sequence). This CDR3 spans 22 amino acids. Written as DNA, the CDR3 is TGTGCTAGCAGCCCTACACCATTGACAGGGAGAAGTTTTAGTGCAACTAATGAAAAACTGTTTTTT. Translation gives CASSPTPLTGRSFSATNEKLFF.

The J gene is TRBJ1-1, the V gene TRBV5-6; a weak D match, TRBD1 (6 bases). This CDR3 is 12 amino acids long. The germline V and J ends were trimmed by 4 bases and 3 bases, with 7 bases remaining between them. CDR1 and CDR2 (germline): SGHDT, YYEEEE. The CDR3 sequence is CASSKGDTEAFF. In DNA form, the CDR3 reads TGTGCCAGCAGCAAGGGGGACACTGAAGCTTTCTTT.

Only a few counts were recorded for this clone. V usage is TRBV3-1 (or the pseudogene TRBV3-2) and J usage is TRBJ1-1, with D unresolved. Germline CDR1 and CDR2: LGHDT and YNNKEL (reference sequence). The V and J ends lost 4 bases and 2 bases respectively, with 8 bases between them. This CDR3 spans 13 amino acids. CDR3 sequence reads: CASSLMSNTEAFF. Here the CDR3 DNA reads TGTGCCAGCAGCCTTATGAGTAACACTGAAGCTTTCTTT.

CDR3 DNA: TGTGCCTGGGGGGGACGGGGGGCAACTAATGAAAAACTGTTTTTT. Translated: CAWGGRGATNEKLFF. The J gene is TRBJ1-4, the V gene TRBV30, with TRBD1 as a possible D gene (5 bases). The germline CDR1 and CDR2 sequences are GTSNPN and SVGIG (reference sequence). Trimming took off 5 bases at V and 0 bases at J, with 13 bases between the two ends. The CDR3 is 15 residues long.

This clone occurred a few times. The chain couples TRBV9 to TRBJ1-2; perhaps TRBD1 as D (6 bases). Germline assignment: CDR1 SGDLS and CDR2 YYNGEE. This CDR3 contains 17 residues. V lost 0 bases, J lost 10 bases, and 25 bases lay in between. CDR3 DNA: TGTGCCAGCAGCGTAGGGGATCGGGGGGCCAACCCTATGGACTACACCTTC. Protein product: CASSVGDRGANPMDYTF.

The table lists this clone with a count of one. The V call is TRBV28, the J call TRBJ2-3; the match to TRBD2 covers 8 bases. CDR1 and CDR2 from the germline V gene are MDHEN and SYDVKM. CDR3 length: 16 residues. With V trimmed by 6 bases and J by 0 bases, 8 bases remained unmatched. CDR3 in amino acids: CASSPQLAASTDTQYF. Written as DNA, the CDR3 is TGTGCCAGCAGCCCGCAACTAGCGGCCAGCACAGATACGCAGTATTTT.

This chain links TRBV25-1 with TRBJ2-7; D possibly corresponds to TRBD1 (6 bases). This CDR3 contains 13 residues. V was trimmed by 8 bases and J by 2 bases, leaving 13 bases between them. Germline V gene data show CDR1 as MGHDK and CDR2 as SYGVNS. The CDR3 DNA follows: TGTGCCAGCCCATCAGGGGATGCCTACGAGCAGTACTTC. Its protein product is CASPSGDAYEQYF.

The rearrangement joins TRBV2 to TRBJ2-1; D is uncertain. CDR1 is SNHLY and CDR2 is FYNNEI in the germline V gene. The germline V and J ends were trimmed by 8 bases and 4 bases, with 6 bases remaining between them. The CDR3 extends over 11 amino acids. Here the CDR3 reads CASQLYNEQFF. In nucleotides, the CDR3 is TGTGCCAGCCAGTTATACAATGAGCAGTTCTTC.

This chain links TRBV12-3 or TRBV12-4 with TRBJ2-2; D is possibly TRBD2 (5 bases). Trimming took off 10 bases at V and 2 bases at J, with 11 bases between the two ends. The CDR3 consists of 13 residues. The CDR3 DNA reads as TGTGCCACCCGAGGGATTAACACCGGGGAGCTGTTTTTT. It codes for CATRGINTGELFF.

The chain has TRBV5-1 and TRBJ2-2, with 9 bases aligning to TRBD1. V dropped 1 base and J dropped 0; count of bases not matched to a gene: 4. This CDR3 spans 17 amino acids. Germline CDR1 is SGHRS and CDR2 is YFSETQ. CDR3 in DNA: TGCGCCAGCAGCTTGCCCGGACAGGGGACGAACACCGGGGAGCTGTTTTTT. Protein product: CASSLPGQGTNTGELFF.

This clone was recorded once. The rearrangement links TRBV6-5 to TRBJ1-1, with no clear D. Looked up from germline, CDR1 is MNHEY and CDR2 is SVGAGI. This CDR3 contains 14 residues. V was clipped by 0 bases and J by 4 bases, with 9 bases between them. CDR3 in amino acids: CASSYSWASTEAFF. In DNA form, the CDR3 reads TGTGCCAGCAGTTACTCGTGGGCAAGCACTGAAGCTTTCTTT.

About this clone itself: Other DNA sequences in this sample translate to the same CDR3. V is TRBV5-1 and J is TRBJ2-2; no clear D gene. This CDR3 spans 14 amino acids. Trimming took 0 bases from V and 1 from J, leaving 4 bases between them. The germline V gene has CDR1 SGHRS and CDR2 YFSETQ. CDR3 sequence reads: CASSLGGNTGELFF. The CDR3 bases are TGCGCCAGCAGCTTGGGAGGGAACACCGGGGAGCTGTTTTTT.

The gene calls are TRBV12-3 or TRBV12-4 and TRBJ2-7; D is possibly TRBD1 (6 bases). The CDR3 extends over 12 amino acids. Between the trimmed V and J ends, which lost 5 bases and 3 bases, there was a span of 8 bases. The CDR3 DNA follows: TGTGCCAGCAGTGAACAGGGCTACGAGCAGTACTTC. This codes for CASSEQGYEQYF.

A single count supports this clone. The rearrangement links TRBV6-5 to TRBJ1-1, with TRBD1 matching over 11 bases. Germline CDR1 reads MNHEY; CDR2 reads SVGAGI. V was clipped by 6 bases and J by 6 bases; unmatched bases: 6. The CDR3 loop spans 14 amino acids. The CDR3 loop is CASRGGQGAPEAFF. For the CDR3, the DNA is TGTGCCAGCAGGGGAGGACAGGGGGCCCCTGAAGCTTTCTTT.

The chain recombines TRBV19 with TRBJ1-5, with 8 nucleotides matching TRBD1. This CDR3 region has 17 residues. J gave up 0 bases and V 6 bases, and 10 bases lay outside the gene matches. The germline gives CDR1 LNHDA, CDR2 SQIVND (reference sequence). CDR3 residues: CASSRGQAIYSNQPQHF. In DNA, the CDR3 is TGTGCCAGTAGCAGGGGACAGGCGATATATAGCAATCAGCCCCAGCATTTT.

The V gene is TRBV11-2, the J gene TRBJ2-1; D is unclear. The germline V and J ends were trimmed by 3 bases and 5 bases, with 2 bases remaining between them. This CDR3 is 11 amino acids long. The germline V gene has CDR1 SGHAT and CDR2 FQNNGV. DNA for the CDR3: TGTGCCAGCAGCTTTAACAATGAGCAGTTCTTC. This codes for CASSFNNEQFF. Supplemented by reference TRBV11-2 and TRBJ2-1, the full variable domain reads EAGVAQSPRYKIIEKRQSVAFWCNPISGHATLYWYQQILGQGPKLLIQFQNNGVVDDSQLPKDRFSAERLKGVDSTLKIQPAKLEDSAVYLCASSFNNEQFFGPGTRLTVL.

The gene calls are TRBV21-1 and TRBJ2-1; the table names TRBD1, a call not compared with the DNA. TRBV21-1 is annotated as a pseudogene. The CDR3 runs to 10 residues. CDR3: CAITPPEQFF. CDR3 bases: TGTGCCATCACACCCCCTGAGCAGTTCTTC.

This clone has a handful of counts. This chain connects TRBV30 to TRBJ2-2; 10 positions agree with TRBD1. Germline CDR1 and CDR2: GTSNPN and SVGIG (reference sequence). With V trimmed by 7 bases and J by 1 base, 9 bases remained unmatched. The CDR3 runs 16 residues. The CDR3 nucleotides are TGTGCCTCTAGGGACAGGGGTACCGGGAACACCGGGGAGCTGTTTTTT. It encodes CASRDRGTGNTGELFF.

This rearrangement joins TRBV6-5 to TRBJ1-3; no clear D. Trimming cost V 5 bases and J 0 bases, with 8 bases left between them. CDR1 and CDR2 (germline): MNHEY, SVGAGI. CDR3 length: 14 amino acids. The CDR3 loop reads CASSIQSSGNTIYF. The CDR3 nucleotides are TGTGCCAGCAGTATACAGAGCTCTGGAAACACCATATATTTT.

On this clone: Other DNA sequences from this sample encode an identical CDR3 as well. V usage is TRBV19 and J usage is TRBJ1-4; D not certain. The germline CDR1 and CDR2 sequences are LNHDA and SQIVND (reference sequence). The CDR3 sequence is 14 residues long. V gave up 3 bases and J gave up 2 bases, with 7 bases separating them. The CDR3 DNA is TGTGCCAGTAGTATGACTGGCACTAATGAAAAACTGTTTTTT. Translation gives CASSMTGTNEKLFF.

A single count supports this clone. CDR3 loop: CATSAGGVGNQPQHF. The CDR3 DNA is TGTGCCACCAGTGCGGGGGGGGTAGGCAATCAGCCCCAGCATTTT. The chain couples TRBV24-1 to TRBJ1-5; maybe TRBD1 (5 bases). Per germline, CDR1 KGHDR and CDR2 SFDVKD. Trimming left V 5 bases short and J 2 bases short, with 12 bases between. The CDR3 sequence is 15 residues long.

This clone was recorded a few times. At the DNA level, this CDR3 is encoded by other sequences in the same sample as well. The chain recombines TRBV12-5 with TRBJ1-5, with 8 bases aligning to TRBD1. Germline assignment: CDR1 LGHNT and CDR2 FRNRAP. This CDR3 spans 14 amino acids. The trim removed 6 bases at V and 3 bases at J, leaving 4 bases unmatched. The CDR3 DNA sequence: TGTGCTAGTGGCTCGGGACAGGTCAATCAGCCCCAGCATTTT. Its protein is CASGSGQVNQPQHF.

About this clone: Other nucleotide sequences in the sample specify the same CDR3. This chain uses TRBV5-1 with TRBJ2-5; 9 nucleotides line up with TRBD2. Germline V gene data show CDR1 as SGHRS and CDR2 as YFSETQ. There are 15 residues in the CDR3. Trimming removed 0 bases from V and 5 bases from J; junction bases left unmatched: 5. CDR3 loop: CASSLGLAGEETQYF. DNA of the CDR3: TGCGCCAGCAGCTTGGGATTAGCGGGGGAGGAGACCCAGTACTTC.